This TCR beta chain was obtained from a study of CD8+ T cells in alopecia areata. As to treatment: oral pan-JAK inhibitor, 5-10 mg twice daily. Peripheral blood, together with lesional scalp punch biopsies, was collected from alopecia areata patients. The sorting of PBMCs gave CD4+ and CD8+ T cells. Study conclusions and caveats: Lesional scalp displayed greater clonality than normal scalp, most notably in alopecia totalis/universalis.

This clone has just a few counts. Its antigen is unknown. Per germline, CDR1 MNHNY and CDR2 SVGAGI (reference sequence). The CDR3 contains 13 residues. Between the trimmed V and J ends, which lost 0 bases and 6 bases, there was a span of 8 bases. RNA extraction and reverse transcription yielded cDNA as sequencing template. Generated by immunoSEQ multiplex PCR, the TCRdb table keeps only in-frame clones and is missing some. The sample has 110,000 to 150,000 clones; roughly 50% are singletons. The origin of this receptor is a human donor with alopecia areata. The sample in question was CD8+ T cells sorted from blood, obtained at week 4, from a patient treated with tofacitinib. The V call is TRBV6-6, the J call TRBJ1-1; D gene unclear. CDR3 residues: CASSYSQMAEAFF. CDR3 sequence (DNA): TGTGCCAGCAGTTACTCGCAAATGGCTGAAGCTTTCTTT.